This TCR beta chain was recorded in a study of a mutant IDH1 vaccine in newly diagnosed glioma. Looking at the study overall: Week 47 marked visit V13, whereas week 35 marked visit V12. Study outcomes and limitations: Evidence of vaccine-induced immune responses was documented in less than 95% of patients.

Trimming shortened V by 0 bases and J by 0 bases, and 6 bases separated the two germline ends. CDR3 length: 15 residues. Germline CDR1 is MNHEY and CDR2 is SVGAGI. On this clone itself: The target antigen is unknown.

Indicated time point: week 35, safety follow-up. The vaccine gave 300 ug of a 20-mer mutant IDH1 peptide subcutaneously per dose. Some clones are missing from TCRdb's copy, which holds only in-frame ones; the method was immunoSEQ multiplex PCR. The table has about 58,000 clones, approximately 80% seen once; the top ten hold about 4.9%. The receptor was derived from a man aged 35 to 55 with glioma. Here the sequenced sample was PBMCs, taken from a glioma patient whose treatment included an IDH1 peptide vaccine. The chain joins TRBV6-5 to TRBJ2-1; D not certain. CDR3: CASSYSRSSYNEQFF. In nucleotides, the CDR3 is TGTGCCAGCAGTTACTCGAGGAGCTCCTACAATGAGCAGTTCTTC.